This TCR beta chain was observed in a study of cytomegalovirus exposure and HLA in healthy donors. Only a few counts were recorded for this clone. Primers included in the PCR were 60 Vbeta and 13 Jbeta primers. The repertoire was sequenced with immunoSEQ multiplex PCR; TCRdb's copy has only in-frame clones and lacks some. The sample records roughly 150,000 clones, 75% to 80% being singletons. The CDR3 is 15 residues long. The germline V and J ends were trimmed by 0 bases and 2 bases, with 11 bases remaining between them. Germline CDR1 and CDR2: MNHNY and SVGAGI (reference sequence). The specimen was PBMCs. The gene calls are TRBV6-6 and TRBJ2-7; D not certain. The receptor was isolated from a woman aged 25 to 39 in good health and CMV-seronegative. CDR3 protein: CASSYSRPGTYEQYF. The CDR3 DNA reads TGTGCCAGCAGTTACTCAAGGCCAGGTACCTACGAGCAGTACTTC.